The 20 T cell receptor beta chains given below trace back to one sample, sequenced in a study of cytomegalovirus exposure and HLA in healthy donors. PCR employed 60 Vbeta and 13 Jbeta primers. The method was immunoSEQ multiplex PCR; TCRdb's version includes in-frame clones alone and lacks a portion of them. Among about 100,000 clones listed, under 80% were seen once. Sequenced input: PBMCs. These TCRs come from a man aged 40-49 years in good health and CMV-seropositive.

This chain uses TRBV5-8 with TRBJ2-1, with a tentative D call TRBD2 (6 bases). Between the trimmed V and J ends, which lost 2 bases and 3 bases, there was a span of 12 bases. Per germline, CDR1 SGHTS and CDR2 YDEGEE. The CDR3 contains 15 residues. DNA for the CDR3: TGTGCCAGCAGCTTCGGGGGTGGTATCTACAATGAGCAGTTCTTC. As protein: CASSFGGGIYNEQFF.

The chain couples TRBV27 to TRBJ1-5, with 11 bases lining up with TRBD1. CDR3 size: 15 residues. The germline gives CDR1 MNHEY, CDR2 SMNVEV (reference sequence). V lost 7 bases to trimming and J lost 6 bases; unmatched junction nucleotides: 8. CDR3 loop: CASTPGTGGRQPQHF. For the CDR3, the DNA is TGTGCCAGCACCCCCGGGACAGGGGGACGTCAGCCCCAGCATTTT.

This clone was detected a few times. The rearrangement uses TRBV6-5 and TRBJ1-1, with 9 positions matching TRBD1. Trimming took 5 bases from V and 7 from J; bases not matched to a gene: 11. There are 15 residues in the CDR3. Germline values: CDR1 MNHEY, CDR2 SVGAGI. For the CDR3, the DNA is TGTGCCAGCAGTGGCGGGACAGGGTGGGTCCTTGAAGCTTTCTTT. Translated, it gives CASSGGTGWVLEAFF.

The gene calls are TRBV5-1 and TRBJ1-5; D may be TRBD1 (5 bases). The V end lost 0 bases, the J end lost 4 bases, and 11 bases lay between the germline ends. The CDR3 loop spans 15 amino acids. Germline assignment: CDR1 SGHRS and CDR2 YFSETQ. In nucleotides, the CDR3 is TGCGCCAGCAGCTTGGAGGGGATAGGGAATCAGCCCCAGCATTTT. This encodes CASSLEGIGNQPQHF.

This chain links TRBV9 with TRBJ2-1, with a possible D match to TRBD2 (6 bases). The germline CDR1 and CDR2 sequences are SGDLS and YYNGEE. This CDR3 is built from 15 residues. The germline V and J ends were trimmed by 5 bases and 1 base, with 13 bases remaining between them. The CDR3 sequence is CASSDLAGSYNEQFF. As DNA, the CDR3 is TGTGCCAGCAGTGACCTGGCGGGGTCCTACAATGAGCAGTTCTTC.

In regard to this clone: This specimen includes other DNA sequences encoding the same CDR3. V usage is TRBV13 and J usage is TRBJ1-2; 11 bases are shared with TRBD1. V trimming: 3 bases; J trimming: 5 bases; junction bases outside the gene matches: 2. CDR3 length: 14 residues. Germline assignment: CDR1 PRHDT and CDR2 FYEKMQ (reference sequence). The CDR3 protein is CASSFGQGAYGYTF. CDR3 nucleotides: TGTGCCAGCAGCTTCGGACAGGGGGCTTATGGCTACACCTTC.

This clone was recorded only once. This chain connects TRBV28 to TRBJ1-2; 8 bases line up with TRBD1. Germline V gives CDR1 MDHEN, CDR2 SYDVKM. Trimming cost V 4 bases and J 0 bases; bases outside gene matches: 1. The CDR3 has 14 amino acids. Written as DNA, the CDR3 is TGTGCCAGCAGTTGGACAGGGACTAACTATGGCTACACCTTC. Translation: CASSWTGTNYGYTF.

The rearrangement uses TRBV2 and TRBJ2-5; TRBD2 might be the D (6 bases). The ends were cut back, 0 bases at V and 5 bases at J, with 10 bases in the middle. This CDR3 has 14 residues. The V gene's germline CDR1 is SNHLY and CDR2 FYNNEI. The CDR3 loop reads CASSEARGSETQYF. The CDR3 region has the DNA TGTGCCAGCAGTGAAGCACGGGGGTCGGAGACCCAGTACTTC.

This chain uses TRBV28 with TRBJ2-7, with TRBD1 matching 7 bases. V lost 3 bases to trimming and J lost 4 bases; unmatched junction nucleotides: 6. Germline V CDR1 and CDR2: MDHEN, SYDVKM. The length of the CDR3 is 14 residues. The CDR3 is CASSFLGGGYEQYF. For the CDR3, the DNA is TGTGCCAGCAGTTTCCTAGGGGGCGGGTACGAGCAGTACTTC.

The chain joins TRBV7-9 to TRBJ2-1; 7 nucleotides agree with TRBD1. Germline V lookup: CDR1 SEHNR, CDR2 FQNEAQ (reference sequence). The CDR3 is 14 residues long. With 7 bases clipped from V and 5 bases from J, the junction kept 8 bases outside the gene matches. This CDR3 is CASIVRGTDNEQFF. In nucleotides, the CDR3 is TGTGCCAGCATCGTGAGGGGGACAGACAATGAGCAGTTCTTC. The variable domain in full, with the rest retrieved from reference TRBV7-9 and TRBJ2-1, is DTGVSQNPRHKITKRGQNVTFRCDPISEHNRLYWYRQTLGQGPEFLTYFQNEAQLEKSRLLSDRFSAERPKGSFSTLEIQRTEQGDSAMYLCASIVRGTDNEQFFGPGTRLTVL.

This clone was counted between two and nine times. The chain uses TRBV5-1 and TRBJ2-3; weak D call: TRBD1 (6 bases). From germline, CDR1 is SGHRS and CDR2 YFSETQ. V was clipped by 4 bases and J by 0 bases, with 12 bases between them. This CDR3 has 15 amino acids. CDR3 nucleotide sequence: TGCGCCAGCAGCCTCGGGACACGCAGCACAGATACGCAGTATTTT. This sequence encodes CASSLGTRSTDTQYF.

V is TRBV25-1 and J is TRBJ2-7; 9 positions agree with TRBD1. V lost 7 bases and J lost 3; bases outside the gene matches: 10. This CDR3 spans 15 amino acids. The germline V gene encodes CDR1 MGHDK and CDR2 SYGVNS. In nucleotides, the CDR3 is TGTGCCAGCATCAGTCCGGGACAGGGTTGCTACGAGCAGTACTTC. Translation gives CASISPGQGCYEQYF.

The chain recombines TRBV5-5 with TRBJ1-2; 7 bases are shared with TRBD1. This CDR3 spans 14 amino acids. Trimming at V came to 1 base and at J to 8 bases, leaving 8 bases not matched to a gene. Germline V lookup: CDR1 SGHKS, CDR2 YYEKEE (reference sequence). The CDR3 protein is CASSLYRGDDGYTF. The CDR3 bases are TGTGCCAGCAGCTTGTACAGGGGCGACGACGGCTACACCTTC. Full variable domain (outside the CDR3, taken from reference TRBV5-5 and TRBJ1-2): DAGVTQSPTHLIKTRGQQVTLRCSPISGHKSVSWYQQVLGQGPQFIFQYYEKEERGRGNFPDRFSARQFPNYSSELNVNALLLGDSALYLCASSLYRGDDGYTFGSGTRLTVV.

The chain uses TRBV7-3 and TRBJ2-2; TRBD2 matches at 14 bases. V was pared by 5 bases and J by 7 bases, with 6 bases of the junction left unmatched. Germline-derived CDR1 and CDR2 are SGHTA and FQGTGA. CDR3 size: 16 residues. The CDR3 spells CASSDRTSGGFGELFF. The DNA for the CDR3 is TGTGCCAGCAGCGACCGGACTAGCGGGGGGTTCGGGGAGCTGTTTTTT.

V is TRBV5-1 and J is TRBJ2-5; TRBD2 agrees at 9 bases. V shed 6 bases and J 4 bases; nucleotides not matched to a gene: 7. Germline V lookup: CDR1 SGHRS, CDR2 YFSETQ. This CDR3 contains 14 residues. For the CDR3, the DNA is TGCGCCAGCACCCTCAGCGGGGGGACAGAGACCCAGTACTTC. Its protein is CASTLSGGTETQYF. The whole variable domain, remainder taken from reference TRBV5-1 and TRBJ2-5, is KAGVTQTPRYLIKTRGQQVTLSCSPISGHRSVSWYQQTPGQGLQFLFEYFSETQRNKGNFPGRFSGRQFSNSRSEMNVSTLELGDSALYLCASTLSGGTETQYFGPGTRLLVL.

The chain employs TRBV4-1 and TRBJ2-1; no firm D call. The germline V and J ends were trimmed by 1 base and 6 bases, with 7 bases remaining between them. The CDR3 length is 13 residues. The V gene's germline CDR1 is MGHRA and CDR2 YSYEKL. CDR3: CASSQAQANEQFF. CDR3 in DNA: TGCGCCAGCAGCCAAGCGCAGGCCAATGAGCAGTTCTTC.

The V call is TRBV6-5, the J call TRBJ1-2; perhaps TRBD1 as D (5 bases). Trimming stripped 0 bases from V and 8 bases from J, with 10 bases between. This CDR3 contains 13 residues. Per the germline V gene, CDR1 is MNHEY and CDR2 is SVGAGI. CDR3 coding DNA: TGTGCCAGCAGTTACTCGGGGGGGGAAGGCTACACCTTC. It codes for CASSYSGGEGYTF.

This chain connects TRBV19 to TRBJ2-3; 8 positions match TRBD2. Losses at the gene ends were 7 bases for V and 4 bases for J; bases not matched to a gene: 7. The CDR3 contains 14 residues. Germline CDR1 and CDR2: LNHDA and SQIVND (reference sequence). This chain's CDR3 is CASTKREFPDTQYF. The CDR3, as DNA: TGTGCCAGTACCAAGCGGGAGTTTCCAGATACGCAGTATTTT.

The CDR3 is CASSPGTGLYNEQFF. For the CDR3, the DNA is TGTGCCAGCAGCCCCGGGACAGGTCTCTACAATGAGCAGTTCTTC. V and J are TRBV7-9 and TRBJ2-1, with 8 positions matching TRBD1. The CDR3 length is 15 residues. Germline CDR1 and CDR2: SEHNR and FQNEAQ (reference sequence). V shed 5 bases and J 3 bases; nucleotides not matched to a gene: 6.

The rearrangement links TRBV28 to TRBJ2-2, with 10 bases aligning to TRBD2. After removal of 7 bases from V and 5 bases from J, the junction contained 10 bases not matched to a gene. Germline CDR1 reads MDHEN; CDR2 reads SYDVKM. CDR3 size: 16 residues. The CDR3 coding sequence is TGTGCCAGCAAGGGCAGCGGGAGGGCCGGGACCGGGGAGCTGTTTTTT. It specifies CASKGSGRAGTGELFF.